The rows below give T cell receptor beta chains drawn from one sample of a study of shared clonotypes between healthy human individuals. Assay used: immunoSEQ multiplex PCR; TCRdb lists only in-frame clones, some missing. This sample yields millions of clones, of which about 92% are seen a single time; about 0.13% belongs to the top ten. Sequenced material: naive CD4+ T cells sorted from blood. Source of these receptors: a man younger than 35 in good health. Each CDR3 is given with its conserved first and last residue. Each record gives: D gene, clone size, V gene, J gene, CDR3 protein, CDR3 DNA. D genes are given only for firm matches. Only part of the rows carry a size: once, few, many, or a class if the clone is expanded.

D: .; size: .; V: TRBV5-6; J: TRBJ2-7; CDR3: CASSLEGYEQYF; DNA: TGTGCCAGCAGCTTGGAAGGGTACGAGCAGTACTTC
D: TRBD2; size: once; V: TRBV27; J: TRBJ2-5; CDR3: CASSSGTRGETQYF; DNA: TGTGCCAGCAGTTCCGGGACTAGGGGAGAGACCCAGTACTTC
D: .; size: .; V: TRBV21-1; J: TRBJ2-7; CDR3: CASSSRQGSPKNEQYF; DNA: TGTGCCAGCAGCTCCCGACAGGGAAGCCCCAAGAACGAGCAGTACTTC
D: TRBD1; size: once; V: TRBV30; J: TRBJ1-1; CDR3: CAWKGDKMAEGAAFF; DNA: TGTGCCTGGAAGGGCGATAAGATGGCAGAGGGGGCAGCTTTCTTT
D: TRBD2; size: .; V: TRBV7-9; J: TRBJ2-2; CDR3: CASSHGTSGVGELFF; DNA: TGTGCCAGCAGTCATGGGACTAGCGGGGTCGGGGAGCTGTTTTTT
D: .; size: .; V: TRBV5-4; J: TRBJ1-1; CDR3: CASSLPGRMNTEAFF; DNA: TGTGCCAGCAGCTTGCCTGGTCGGATGAACACTGAAGCTTTCTTT
D: TRBD2; size: .; V: TRBV9; J: TRBJ2-5; CDR3: CASSATSDGETQYF; DNA: TGTGCCAGCAGCGCTACTAGCGACGGGGAGACCCAGTACTTC
D: TRBD1; size: .; V: TRBV29-1; J: TRBJ1-1; CDR3: CSVEGGQGRPEAFF; DNA: TGCAGCGTTGAGGGGGGACAGGGGCGACCTGAAGCTTTCTTT
D: .; size: .; V: TRBV7-2; J: TRBJ1-5; CDR3: CASSLAPGGGGVSNQPQHF; DNA: TGTGCCAGCAGCTTAGCCCCGGGCGGGGGCGGGGTTAGCAATCAGCCCCAGCATTTT
D: TRBD1; size: once; V: TRBV19; J: TRBJ1-2; CDR3: CASSDRVLDYGYTF; DNA: TGTGCCAGCAGTGACAGGGTTCTAGACTATGGCTACACCTTC
D: .; size: .; V: TRBV6-1; J: TRBJ1-4; CDR3: CASSDPGPNEKLFF; DNA: TGTGCCAGCAGTGATCCCGGGCCTAATGAAAAACTGTTTTTT
D: .; size: .; V: TRBV6-6; J: TRBJ1-2; CDR3: CASRQGTSNYGYTF; DNA: TGTGCCAGCAGGCAGGGGACGTCTAACTATGGCTACACCTTC
D: TRBD1; size: .; V: TRBV23-1; J: TRBJ1-3; CDR3: CASSQSGQTSGNTIYF; DNA: TGCGCCAGCAGTCAATCGGGACAGACCTCTGGAAACACCATATATTTT
D: TRBD2; size: .; V: TRBV4-1; J: TRBJ2-1; CDR3: CASSQATSGSFNEQFF; DNA: TGCGCCAGCAGCCAGGCTACTAGCGGGAGCTTCAATGAGCAGTTCTTC
D: .; size: .; V: TRBV7-6; J: TRBJ1-2; CDR3: CASSLGSGSVVTGGYTF; DNA: TGTGCCAGCAGCTTAGGGTCCGGGTCGGTGGTAACGGGTGGCTACACCTTC
D: .; size: .; V: TRBV16; J: TRBJ1-6; CDR3: CASSQFVRTDNSPLHF; DNA: TGTGCCAGCAGCCAATTTGTTCGGACAGATAATTCACCCCTCCACTTT
D: .; size: .; V: TRBV10-2; J: TRBJ2-3; CDR3: CATGQGGGDTQYF; DNA: TGCGCCACCGGACAGGGAGGGGGAGATACGCAGTATTTT
D: .; size: .; V: TRBV9; J: TRBJ2-1; CDR3: CASSVDWGSYNEQFF; DNA: TGTGCCAGCAGCGTAGATTGGGGTTCCTACAATGAGCAGTTCTTC
D: .; size: .; V: TRBV7-2; J: TRBJ1-4; CDR3: CASSSGSSTNEKLFF; DNA: TGTGCCAGCAGCTCAGGTTCATCAACTAATGAAAAACTGTTTTTT
D: .; size: .; V: TRBV14; J: TRBJ2-2; CDR3: CASSQPGQKAELFF; DNA: TGTGCCAGCAGCCAGCCGGGACAAAAAGCGGAGCTGTTTTTT
D: .; size: once; V: TRBV4-1; J: TRBJ2-7; CDR3: CASSQDWPSYEQYF; DNA: TGCGCCAGCAGCCAAGATTGGCCTTCCTACGAGCAGTACTTC
D: .; size: .; V: TRBV6-6; J: TRBJ2-5; CDR3: CASSRNTQETQYF; DNA: TGTGCCAGCAGCCGGAATACCCAAGAGACCCAGTACTTC